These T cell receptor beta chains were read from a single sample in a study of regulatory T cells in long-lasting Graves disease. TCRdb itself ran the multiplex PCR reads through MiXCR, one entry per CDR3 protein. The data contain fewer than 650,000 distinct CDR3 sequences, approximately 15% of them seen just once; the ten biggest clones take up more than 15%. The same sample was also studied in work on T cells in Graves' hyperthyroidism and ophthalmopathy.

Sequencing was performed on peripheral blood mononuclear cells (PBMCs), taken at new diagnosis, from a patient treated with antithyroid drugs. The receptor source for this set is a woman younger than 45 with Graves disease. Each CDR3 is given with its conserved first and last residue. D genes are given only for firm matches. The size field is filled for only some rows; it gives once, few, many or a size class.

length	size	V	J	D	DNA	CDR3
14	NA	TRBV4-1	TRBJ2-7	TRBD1	TGCGCCAGCAGCCAGGACAGGGGTCGGTACGAGCAGTACTTC	CASSQDRGRYEQYF
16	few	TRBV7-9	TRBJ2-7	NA	TGTGCCAGCAGCTTAGGTTCGGGACCCGGGCCGTGGGAGCAGTACTTC	CASSLGSGPGPWEQYF
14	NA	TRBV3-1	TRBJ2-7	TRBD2	TGTGCCAGCAGCCAAGTTAGCGGGACGCACGAGCAGTACTTC	CASSQVSGTHEQYF
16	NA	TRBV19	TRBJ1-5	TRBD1	TGTGCCAGTAGTTTAAACCGGGACAGGGGGGCTCAGCCCCAGCATTTT	CASSLNRDRGAQPQHF
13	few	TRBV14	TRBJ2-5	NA	TGTGCCAGCAGCCAAGGCTTCTTGGAGACCCAGTACTTC	CASSQGFLETQYF
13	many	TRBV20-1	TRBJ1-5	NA	TGCAGTGCTGGAGGACGGATCAATCAGCCCCAGCATTTT	CSAGGRINQPQHF
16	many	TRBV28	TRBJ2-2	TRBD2	TGTGCCAGCACCCCACGGACTAGCCCGAGTGTCGGGGAGCTGTTTTTT	CASTPRTSPSVGELFF
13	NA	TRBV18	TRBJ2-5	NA	TGTGCCAGCTCACCGAATGTTAAAGAGACCCAGTACTTC	CASSPNVKETQYF
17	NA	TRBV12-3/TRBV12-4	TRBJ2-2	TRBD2	TGTGCCAGCAGTTTCTCTGGGTGGGCGGGAGACACCGGGGAGCTGTTTTTT	CASSFSGWAGDTGELFF
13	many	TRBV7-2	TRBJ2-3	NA	TGTGCCAGCAGCTTATCGGGGAGAGATACGCAGTATTTT	CASSLSGRDTQYF
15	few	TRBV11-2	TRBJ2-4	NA	TGTGCCAGCAGCTTAACAACACCCCCGCGGGACATTCAGTACTTC	CASSLTTPPRDIQYF
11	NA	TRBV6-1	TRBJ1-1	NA	TGTGCCAGTAAAAAGGGCACTGAAGCTTTCTTT	CASKKGTEAFF
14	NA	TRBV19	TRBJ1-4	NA	TGTGCCAGTAGCCCCGGGGGGGGTCGTGAAAAACTGTTTTTT	CASSPGGGREKLFF
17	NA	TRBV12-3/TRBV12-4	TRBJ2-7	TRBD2	TGTGCCAGCAGTGGGGAACTAGCGGGGGGACAAGGCAACGAGCAGTACTTC	CASSGELAGGQGNEQYF
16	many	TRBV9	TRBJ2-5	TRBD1	TGTGCCAGCAGCGAGAGTGGGACAGGGATCCAAGAGACCCAGTACTTC	CASSESGTGIQETQYF
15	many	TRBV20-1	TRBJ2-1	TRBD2	TGCAGTGGACGAGCGGGAGCATCCCGTACGAATGAGCAGTTCTTC	CSGRAGASRTNEQFF
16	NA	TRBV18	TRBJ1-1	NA	TGTGCCAGCTCACCAACCGAGGGGCTGGGGAACACTGAAGCTTTCTTT	CASSPTEGLGNTEAFF
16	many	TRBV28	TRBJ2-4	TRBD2	TGTGCCAGCAGTCCCGGGAGCGGGAGGGCCCAAGGGATTCAGTACTTC	CASSPGSGRAQGIQYF
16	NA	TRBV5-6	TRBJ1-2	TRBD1	TGTGCCAGCAGCCCGGTCGGATCCGGGACAGGGTACGGCTACACCTTC	CASSPVGSGTGYGYTF
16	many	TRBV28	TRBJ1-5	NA	TGTGCCAGCAGATACACACAGGACCTCGGGTTTAAGCCCCAGCATTTT	CASRYTQDLGFKPQHF
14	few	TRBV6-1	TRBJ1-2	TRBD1	TGTGCCAGTAAGGCCACAGGGGAACTATATGGCTACACCTTC	CASKATGELYGYTF
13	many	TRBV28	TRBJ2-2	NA	TGTGCCAGCACCTGGCTTACCACCGGGGAGCTGTTTTTT	CASTWLTTGELFF
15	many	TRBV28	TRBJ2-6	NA	TGTGCCAGCAAAGTAGGGGGGTCTGGGGCCAACGTCCTGACTTTC	CASKVGGSGANVLTF
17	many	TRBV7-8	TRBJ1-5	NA	TGTGCCAGCAGTAAGTTCCGGACAATACTTCAGAATCAGCCCCAGCATTTT	CASSKFRTILQNQPQHF
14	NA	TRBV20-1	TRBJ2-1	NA	TGCAGTGCTAGATCCTCTTCTAGTTACAATGAGCAGTTCTTC	CSARSSSSYNEQFF
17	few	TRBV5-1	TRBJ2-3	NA	TGCGCCAGCAGTCTATGGGGAGCGTCTTCTAGCACAGATACGCAGTATTTT	CASSLWGASSSTDTQYF
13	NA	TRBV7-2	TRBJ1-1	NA	TGTACCAGCAGCCTCAGGGGGAACACTGAAGCTTTCTTT	CTSSLRGNTEAFF
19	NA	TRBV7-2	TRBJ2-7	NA	TGTGCCAGCAGCTTTAGGTTTTCTGGGTCACAGGGAGGCGCCTACGAGCAGTACTTC	CASSFRFSGSQGGAYEQYF
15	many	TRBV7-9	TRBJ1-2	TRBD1	TGTGCCAGCAGCATACCTGGACAGGGGGCAGGAGGCTACACCTTC	CASSIPGQGAGGYTF
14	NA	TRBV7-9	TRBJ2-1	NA	TGTGCCAGCAGCTCTCTGGGACTGGGCAATGAGCAGTTCTTC	CASSSLGLGNEQFF
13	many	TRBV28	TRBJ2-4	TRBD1	TGTGCCAGCGGACAGGGGGCTGGTAACATTCAGTACTTC	CASGQGAGNIQYF
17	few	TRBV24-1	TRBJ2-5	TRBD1	TGTGCCACCAGTGACTCGGGACAGGGGATTGGTGGGGAGACCCAGTACTTC	CATSDSGQGIGGETQYF
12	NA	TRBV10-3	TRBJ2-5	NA	TGTGCCACCGCTAAAGGGAGTGAGACCCAGTACTTC	CATAKGSETQYF
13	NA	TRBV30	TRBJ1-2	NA	TGTGCCTGGAGTCCCTCTGGGGGGAGAGGCTACACCTTC	CAWSPSGGRGYTF
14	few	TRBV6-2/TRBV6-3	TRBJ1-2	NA	TGTGCCAGCAGTGAGGTTGCGGGGAGCTATGGCTACACCTTC	CASSEVAGSYGYTF